This TCR beta chain was obtained from a study of blood T cells in healthy people across ages. The second PCR ran about 6 to 12 cycles with a sample-barcoded 5' primer and J-beta primers. One entry per CDR3 protein results from TCRdb running MiXCR on the 5' RACE reads. The table shows almost 550,000 distinct CDR3 sequences, with around 24% occurring only once. These data were likewise used in another study, on T cells of mothers and their children. That report notes: From each mother came over 9.5 million TCR beta CDR3 reads, and from each child came about 3 million.

The sample consisted of blood. This receptor was obtained from a boy younger than 18 in good health.

The CDR3 region is CASSGGAGGPDEQFF. CDR3 DNA: TGTGCCAGCAGCGGTGGAGCGGGGGGGCCCGATGAGCAGTTCTTC. The gene calls are TRBV9 and TRBJ2-1; 10 bases are a match to TRBD2. V lost 3 bases to trimming and J lost 8 bases; unmatched junction nucleotides: 8. CDR3 size: 15 residues. Germline V gene sequence: CDR1 SGDLS, CDR2 YYNGEE. The full variable domain, its missing parts supplied by reference TRBV9 and TRBJ2-1, is DSGVTQTPKHLITATGQRVTLRCSPRSGDLSVYWYQQSLDQGLQFLIQYYNGEERAKGNILERFSAQQFPDLHSELNLSSLELGDSALYFCASSGGAGGPDEQFFGPGTRLTVL.